Each of the 31 T cell receptor beta chains below was sequenced from the same sample in a study of blood T cell repertoires in COVID-19. Sequencing was performed with immunoSEQ multiplex PCR; in TCRdb, only in-frame clones are kept and a portion is missing. This sample has 220,000 or so clones, with roughly 89% found just once. The sample consisted of peripheral blood. The source is a man in his fifties or sixties who had recovered from COVID-19.

The V and J genes are TRBV5-1 and TRBJ2-7, with 8 bases that match TRBD1. Germline CDR1 reads SGHRS; CDR2 reads YFSETQ. The CDR3 is 16 residues long. V was clipped by 5 bases and J by 0 bases; unmatched bases: 10. The CDR3 DNA reads as TGCGCCAGCAGTCGCGAGCCGACAGGGGACTCCTACGAGCAGTACTTC. This sequence encodes CASSREPTGDSYEQYF. Looking up the rest from reference TRBV5-1 and TRBJ2-7 gives the full variable domain: KAGVTQTPRYLIKTRGQQVTLSCSPISGHRSVSWYQQTPGQGLQFLFEYFSETQRNKGNFPGRFSGRQFSNSRSEMNVSTLELGDSALYLCASSREPTGDSYEQYFGPGTRLTVT.

The chain carries TRBV6-5 and TRBJ1-5, with D possibly TRBD1 on 5 matching bases. Trimming removed 4 bases from V and 2 bases from J, with 9 bases in between. CDR3 size: 14 residues. Germline V gene data show CDR1 as MNHEY and CDR2 as SVGAGI. The CDR3, as DNA: TGTGCCAGCAGTTCGCAAGGGGGCAATCAGCCCCAGCATTTT. Its protein product is CASSSQGGNQPQHF.

The rearrangement uses TRBV7-9 and TRBJ2-6; D is ambiguous. The V gene lost 1 base and the J gene lost 0 bases, with 7 bases spanning the gap. CDR1 and CDR2 (germline): SEHNR, FQNEAQ (reference sequence). The CDR3 length is 16 residues. CDR3 loop: CASSLGLTSGANVLTF. The DNA for the CDR3 is TGTGCCAGCAGCTTAGGACTTACCTCTGGGGCCAACGTCCTGACTTTC.

The chain couples TRBV12-3 or TRBV12-4 to TRBJ2-5, with a tentative D call TRBD1 (5 bases). This CDR3 contains 13 residues. V lost 4 bases and J lost 2, with 8 bases in between. The CDR3 nucleotides are TGTGCCAGCAGTTATACAGGTCAAGAGACCCAGTACTTC. Residues: CASSYTGQETQYF.

The chain joins TRBV7-2 to TRBJ2-3; D possibly corresponds to TRBD2 (5 bases). The CDR3 is made up of 15 amino acids. V lost 1 base to trimming and J lost 7 bases, with 15 bases between them. CDR1 is SGHTA, CDR2 FQGNSA, per germline. The CDR3 loop reads CASSLGAWGENTQYF. In DNA form, the CDR3 reads TGTGCCAGCAGCTTAGGAGCCTGGGGAGAAAATACGCAGTATTTT.

CDR3 DNA: TGTGCCTGGGGCGGCGGGTGTAGGGGGGGCTGGTTGCCTTCTACCTACGAGCAGTACTTC. It translates to CAWGGGCRGGWLPSTYEQYF. This chain joins TRBV2 and TRBJ2-7, with D possibly TRBD2 on 7 matching bases. CDR3 size: 20 residues. Trimming left V 11 bases short and J 2 bases short, with 37 bases between. CDR1 and CDR2 (germline): SNHLY, FYNNEI.

The chain joins TRBV11-3 to TRBJ2-2, with D perhaps matching TRBD1 (5 bases). From germline, CDR1 is SGHNT and CDR2 YENEEA. V was trimmed by 3 bases and J by 6 bases, leaving 8 bases between them. The CDR3 consists of 13 residues. The CDR3 region has the DNA TGTGCCAGCAGCTTTGAAGGGGCCGGGGAGCTGTTTTTT. This encodes CASSFEGAGELFF. The variable domain in full, completed from reference TRBV11-3 and TRBJ2-2, reads EAGVVQSPRYKIIEKKQPVAFWCNPISGHNTLYWYLQNLGQGPELLIRYENEEAVDDSQLPKDRFSAERLKGVDSTLKIQPAELGDSAVYLCASSFEGAGELFFGEGSRLTVL.

V is TRBV7-3 and J is TRBJ2-3; 9 nucleotides line up with TRBD2. V dropped 1 base and J dropped 0; count of bases not matched to a gene: 8. Germline assignment: CDR1 SGHTA and CDR2 FQGTGA. The length of the CDR3 is 18 residues. The CDR3 nucleotides read TGTGCCAGCAGCTTAAGAGGGTTGGCGGGAGGGAGCACAGATACGCAGTATTTT. It encodes CASSLRGLAGGSTDTQYF.

The chain carries TRBV6-4 and TRBJ1-2; D is ambiguous. Germline loops: CDR1 MRHNA, CDR2 SNTAGT. Trimming stripped 4 bases from V and 4 bases from J, with 10 bases between. The CDR3 length is 13 residues. In DNA form, the CDR3 reads TGTGCCAGCAGTGGGCAGGTTGGCTATGGCTACACCTTC. Protein sequence: CASSGQVGYGYTF.

The V and J genes are TRBV25-1 and TRBJ1-1, with TRBD1 matching 7 bases. The CDR3 is 15 residues long. Germline-derived CDR1 and CDR2 are MGHDK and SYGVNS. V was pared by 6 bases and J by 0 bases, with 7 bases of the junction left unmatched. CDR3 residues: CASSPPRGMNTEAFF. CDR3 DNA: TGTGCCAGCAGCCCACCCAGGGGGATGAACACTGAAGCTTTCTTT.

The gene calls are TRBV7-9 and TRBJ1-4; 9 nucleotides match TRBD1. The CDR3 sequence is 15 residues long. From germline, CDR1 is SEHNR and CDR2 FQNEAQ (reference sequence). The V gene end was trimmed by 6 bases and the J gene end by 3 bases; junction bases not matched to a gene: 5. The CDR3 region has the DNA TGTGCCAGCAGTCCAGGACAGGGGCCTAATGAAAAACTGTTTTTT. Translation gives CASSPGQGPNEKLFF. The complete variable domain, with remaining parts taken from reference TRBV7-9 and TRBJ1-4, reads DTGVSQNPRHKITKRGQNVTFRCDPISEHNRLYWYRQTLGQGPEFLTYFQNEAQLEKSRLLSDRFSAERPKGSFSTLEIQRTEQGDSAMYLCASSPGQGPNEKLFFGSGTQLSVL.

V gene TRBV18 combines with J gene TRBJ2-5; 10 nucleotides align to TRBD2. V was clipped by 6 bases and J by 2 bases; unmatched bases: 12. This CDR3 region has 17 residues. Germline lookup yields CDR1 KGHSH and CDR2 LQKENI. The CDR3 reads CASSLDLAGVTQETQYF. Here the CDR3 DNA reads TGTGCCAGCTCTCTCGATCTAGCGGGGGTCACACAAGAGACCCAGTACTTC. Filled out from reference TRBV18 and TRBJ2-5, the complete variable domain reads NAGVMQNPRHLVRRRGQEARLRCSPMKGHSHVYWYRQLPEEGLKFMVYLQKENIIDESGMPKERFSAEFPKEGPSILRIQQVVRGDSAAYFCASSLDLAGVTQETQYFGPGTRLLVL.

V usage is TRBV7-7 and J usage is TRBJ2-5; 8 bases fit TRBD2. Germline-derived CDR1 and CDR2 are SSHAT and FNYEAQ (reference sequence). Trimming cost V 2 bases and J 4 bases; bases outside gene matches: 9. The CDR3 sequence is 16 residues long. CDR3: CASSLSRGGRVETQYF. As DNA, the CDR3 is TGTGCCAGCAGCTTATCCCGGGGGGGTCGAGTAGAGACCCAGTACTTC.

The chain couples TRBV29-1 to TRBJ1-4; unclear D gene. This CDR3 has 13 residues. V was cut by 7 bases and J by 5 bases, with 14 bases left in between. Germline V CDR1 and CDR2: SQVTM, ANQGSEA. The CDR3 DNA is TGCAGCGCCCAGCCGAGACTCAATGAAAAACTGTTTTTT. Translating gives CSAQPRLNEKLFF. Based on the CDR3 plus reference TRBV29-1 and TRBJ1-4, the full variable domain is SAVISQKPSRDICQRGTSLTIQCQVDSQVTMMFWYRQQPGQSLTLIATANQGSEATYESGFVIDKFPISRPNLTFSTLTVSNMSPEDSSIYLCSAQPRLNEKLFFGSGTQLSVL.

This chain uses TRBV5-1 with TRBJ2-5; tentative D call: TRBD2 (7 bases). The CDR3 spans 13 residues. The V gene's germline CDR1 is SGHRS and CDR2 YFSETQ. V was trimmed by 6 bases and J by 3 bases, leaving 12 bases between them. CDR3 amino acids: CASTPGGKETQYF. The CDR3 DNA follows: TGCGCCAGCACCCCGGGGGGCAAAGAGACCCAGTACTTC.

This clone was detected a few times. This chain connects TRBV20-1 to TRBJ2-1, with 7 bases lining up with TRBD2. Trimming at V came to 3 bases and at J to 7 bases, leaving 12 bases not matched to a gene. There are 15 residues in the CDR3. CDR1 and CDR2 (germline): DFQATT, SNEGSKA (reference sequence). CDR3 nucleotides: TGCAGTGCTAGTAGGCGGGAGATAGCGAAAAATGAGCAGTTCTTC. Residues: CSASRREIAKNEQFF.

This clone has a handful of counts. The V call is TRBV7-9, the J call TRBJ1-1; D gene unclear. The germline V gene encodes CDR1 SEHNR and CDR2 FQNEAQ (reference sequence). The CDR3 loop spans 13 amino acids. Trimming took 7 bases from V and 5 from J, leaving 14 bases between them. CDR3: CASTPLAGTEAFF. DNA of the CDR3: TGTGCCAGCACCCCCCTTGCGGGGACTGAAGCTTTCTTT. The full variable domain, rest sourced from reference TRBV7-9 and TRBJ1-1, is DTGVSQNPRHKITKRGQNVTFRCDPISEHNRLYWYRQTLGQGPEFLTYFQNEAQLEKSRLLSDRFSAERPKGSFSTLEIQRTEQGDSAMYLCASTPLAGTEAFFGQGTRLTVV.

This chain uses TRBV6-4 with TRBJ2-2, with TRBD2 identical over 7 bases. The junction had 6 bases not matched to a gene; V was cut back by 0 bases and J by 5 bases. This CDR3 has 16 residues. Germline CDR1 reads MRHNA; CDR2 reads SNTAGT. The CDR3 DNA follows: TGTGCCAGCAGTGACTCCTGGACTAGGAGGACCGGGGAGCTGTTTTTT. It codes for CASSDSWTRRTGELFF.

The rearrangement links TRBV6-5 to TRBJ2-1; the match to TRBD2 covers 7 bases. Germline V CDR1 and CDR2: MNHEY, SVGAGI. The CDR3 loop spans 15 amino acids. With 0 bases clipped from V and 7 bases from J, the junction kept 6 bases outside the gene matches. CDR3 in amino acids: CASSYSEREGNEQFF. The CDR3 bases are TGTGCCAGCAGTTACTCTGAGCGGGAAGGGAATGAGCAGTTCTTC.

V usage is TRBV15 and J usage is TRBJ1-1, with D uncertain. Germline lookup yields CDR1 LNHNV and CDR2 YYDKDF (reference sequence). The CDR3 has 13 residues. V lost 0 bases to trimming and J lost 8 bases, with 10 bases between them. The CDR3 sequence: CATSRDYLEEAFF. CDR3 DNA sequence: TGTGCCACCAGCAGAGATTATTTGGAGGAAGCTTTCTTT.

The rearrangement uses TRBV6-5 and TRBJ2-6, with a possible D match to TRBD2 (5 bases). CDR3 length: 14 amino acids. CDR1 MNHEY and CDR2 SVGAGI come from the germline V gene. Trimming pared 7 bases from V and 0 bases from J, leaving 7 bases between. The CDR3 nucleotides read TGTGCCAGCATTCTAGCCTCTGGGGCCAACGTCCTGACTTTC. It yields the protein CASILASGANVLTF.

The chain joins TRBV10-3 to TRBJ1-5; D may be TRBD1 (6 bases). Per the germline V gene, CDR1 is ENHRY and CDR2 is SYGVKD. The CDR3 totals 14 residues. V lost 4 bases, J lost 7 bases, and 14 bases lay in between. The CDR3 region has the DNA TGTGCCATCAGTGCAACAGGGATGAGGCAGCCCCAGCATTTT. Residues: CAISATGMRQPQHF.

This clone was recorded once. The chain joins TRBV29-1 to TRBJ1-2; no firm D call. Trimming removed 3 bases from V and 7 bases from J, with 3 bases in between. CDR1 is SQVTM, CDR2 ANQGSEA, per germline. CDR3 length: 9 residues. DNA of the CDR3: TGCAGCGTTGACTCTGGCTACACCTTC. Protein product: CSVDSGYTF.

This chain links TRBV4-1 with TRBJ1-1, with no clear D. Germline CDR1 and CDR2: MGHRA and YSYEKL. The CDR3 loop spans 16 amino acids. The V gene lost 1 base and the J gene lost 1 base, with 13 bases spanning the gap. The CDR3 bases are TGCGCCAGCAGCCAAGCCCAAGGCGGGCGGAACACTGAAGCTTTCTTT. This codes for CASSQAQGGRNTEAFF.

The count of this clone is one. The chain links TRBV9 to TRBJ2-7, with D hard to call. Germline V gives CDR1 SGDLS, CDR2 YYNGEE. The CDR3 runs 13 residues. Trimming shortened V by 3 bases and J by 3 bases, and 10 bases separated the two germline ends. The CDR3 nucleotides are TGTGCCAGCAGCGAGAGGCCAGACTACGAGCAGTACTTC. Translating it yields CASSERPDYEQYF.

The gene calls are TRBV7-3 and TRBJ2-3; 16 positions match TRBD2. Germline V gene data show CDR1 as SGHTA and CDR2 as FQGTGA. The CDR3 sequence is 18 residues long. With 5 bases clipped from V and 3 bases from J, the junction kept 8 bases outside the gene matches. CDR3 in DNA: TGTGCCAGCAGCCCGGGACTAGCGGGGGGGCTCTTGACAGATACGCAGTATTTT. Translation gives CASSPGLAGGLLTDTQYF.

This chain joins TRBV27 and TRBJ1-2; 8 bases fit TRBD1. Germline V CDR1 and CDR2: MNHEY, SMNVEV (reference sequence). Trimming took 3 bases from V and 2 from J; bases not matched to a gene: 14. The CDR3 runs to 18 residues. The CDR3: CASSFRRQGPWGNYGYTF. The CDR3, as DNA: TGTGCCAGCAGTTTCCGACGACAGGGGCCTTGGGGGAACTATGGCTACACCTTC.

The chain has TRBV28 and TRBJ2-4, with D unclear. The CDR3 totals 15 residues. Germline-derived CDR1 and CDR2 are MDHEN and SYDVKM. V lost 6 bases and J lost 0, with 12 bases in between. CDR3 nucleotide sequence: TGTGCCAGCAGCCATAGTGATAGAGCCAAAAACATTCAGTACTTC. Its translation: CASSHSDRAKNIQYF.

V gene TRBV11-2 combines with J gene TRBJ2-3; 10 bases map to TRBD2. The CDR3 length is 17 residues. Germline V lookup: CDR1 SGHAT, CDR2 FQNNGV. V dropped 3 bases and J dropped 4; count of bases not matched to a gene: 10. For the CDR3, the DNA is TGTGCCAGCAGCTTCCCGGTCCGGACTAGCGGCCCAGATACGCAGTATTTT. Protein product: CASSFPVRTSGPDTQYF.

The chain is built from TRBV7-9 and TRBJ1-4, with 7 bases lining up with TRBD1. The CDR3 has 15 amino acids. Germline V gene lookup returns CDR1 SEHNR and CDR2 FQNEAQ (reference sequence). J was trimmed by 5 bases and V by 5 bases; bases with no gene match: 8. The CDR3 sequence: CASSPGTVLNEKLFF. CDR3 coding DNA: TGTGCCAGCAGCCCAGGGACAGTTTTAAATGAAAAACTGTTTTTT. Full variable domain (missing parts from reference TRBV7-9 and TRBJ1-4): DTGVSQNPRHKITKRGQNVTFRCDPISEHNRLYWYRQTLGQGPEFLTYFQNEAQLEKSRLLSDRFSAERPKGSFSTLEIQRTEQGDSAMYLCASSPGTVLNEKLFFGSGTQLSVL.

This clone was detected once. Here the CDR3 DNA reads TGTGCCGCGGGGCAGGAGAATGAAAAACTGTTTTTT. Translated: CAAGQENEKLFF. The V gene is TRBV7-9, the J gene TRBJ1-4; D possibly corresponds to TRBD1 (5 bases). This CDR3 has 12 amino acids. The V gene's germline CDR1 is SEHNR and CDR2 FQNEAQ (reference sequence). Trimming took 11 bases from V and 5 from J, leaving 12 bases between them.